What follows describes a single T cell receptor (beta chain). The data originate from a study of blood T cell repertoires in COVID-19. Libraries were prepared by immunoSEQ multiplex PCR; TCRdb keeps only in-frame clonotypes and omits some of them. Here the sample spans around 100,000 clones, about four fifths being singletons. The source material was peripheral blood. The clonotype originates from a woman over 75 with active or convalescent COVID-19.

CDR3 DNA: TGTGCCAGCAGCTTCCTCTGGCAGACAAACTATGGCTACACCTTC. Protein product: CASSFLWQTNYGYTF. The rearrangement uses TRBV7-2 and TRBJ1-2, with D uncertain. V lost 3 bases, J lost 2 bases, and 13 bases lay in between. CDR3 length: 15 residues. The germline gives CDR1 SGHTA, CDR2 FQGNSA.